Below, 9 T cell receptor beta chains from the same sample are listed, as sequenced in a study of blood T cells in healthy people across ages. The use of a sample-barcoded 5' primer and a J-beta primer mix characterized a second PCR of roughly 7 to 11 cycles. TCRdb analysed the 5' RACE reads with MiXCR anew, one entry per CDR3 protein. Of 550,000 to 600,000 distinct CDR3 sequences in the sample, 40% to 50% were seen once. The sequencing sample was made of blood. All receptors come from an elderly man in good health.

V is TRBV29-1 and J is TRBJ2-5; tentative D call: TRBD1 (6 bases). Germline V lookup: CDR1 SQVTM, CDR2 ANQGSEA. Trimming removed 7 bases from V and 5 bases from J, with 17 bases in between. The CDR3 loop spans 13 amino acids. DNA of the CDR3: TGCAGCGGCCAGGGGACGCCTGGGGAGACCCAGTACTTC. As protein: CSGQGTPGETQYF.

The chain has TRBV2 and TRBJ1-2, with 9 bases aligning to TRBD1. Per the germline V gene, CDR1 is SNHLY and CDR2 is FYNNEI. Trimming cost V 6 bases and J 2 bases; bases outside gene matches: 7. This CDR3 is built from 15 residues. CDR3 DNA sequence: TGTGCCAGCAGACAGGGGGCTAGTAGGAACTATGGCTACACCTTC. Translated, it gives CASRQGASRNYGYTF.

This clonotype came up a few times. The chain has TRBV29-1 and TRBJ2-1; D may be TRBD1 or TRBD2 (6 bases each). The V and J ends lost 8 bases and 3 bases respectively, with 20 bases between them. The germline CDR1 and CDR2 sequences are SQVTM and ANQGSEA. CDR3 length: 15 amino acids. CDR3 region: CSYEGGTTDYNEQFF. CDR3 nucleotides: TGCAGCTACGAAGGAGGGACAACAGACTACAATGAGCAGTTCTTC.

CDR3 bases: TGTGCCAGCAGCCAAGGCAGGTACTACGAGCAGTACTTC. It codes for CASSQGRYYEQYF. The chain is built from TRBV3-1 and TRBJ2-7, with D unclear. CDR3 length: 13 residues. Germline assignment: CDR1 LGHDT and CDR2 YNNKEL (reference sequence). Deletions cut 1 base from V and 3 bases from J, with 7 bases between.

The genes are TRBV11-2 and TRBJ2-3, with 8 bases lining up with TRBD2. From germline, CDR1 is SGHAT and CDR2 FQNNGV. CDR3 length: 13 residues. The ends lost 1 base at V and 9 bases at J; junction bases unmatched: 3. This CDR3 reads CASSLGTGGTQYF. As DNA, the CDR3 is TGTGCCAGCAGCTTAGGTACGGGGGGGACGCAGTATTTT.

This clonotype showed up many times. The chain couples TRBV29-1 to TRBJ2-5, with 7 bases that match TRBD1. CDR3 length equals 12 residues. Germline V gives CDR1 SQVTM, CDR2 ANQGSEA. The V and J ends lost 5 bases and 1 base, in that order; junction bases with no gene match: 1. This chain's CDR3 is CSVRDSQETQYF. The CDR3 nucleotides are TGCAGCGTTCGGGACAGCCAAGAGACCCAGTACTTC.

There are a few counts of this clonotype. The chain joins TRBV4-3 to TRBJ1-4, with D possibly TRBD1 on 5 matching bases. V lost 1 base, J lost 0 bases, and 9 bases lay in between. This CDR3 is 16 amino acids long. CDR1 is LGHNA, CDR2 YSLEER, per germline. The CDR3 region is CASSQVRGATNEKLFF. CDR3 nucleotide sequence: TGCGCCAGCAGCCAAGTTAGAGGGGCAACTAATGAAAAACTGTTTTTT.

This clonotype has at least ten counts. This rearrangement joins TRBV7-2 to TRBJ2-1; 10 nucleotides line up with TRBD2. With 5 bases clipped from V and 6 bases from J, the junction kept 7 bases outside the gene matches. CDR3 length: 15 residues. From germline, CDR1 is SGHTA and CDR2 FQGNSA. The CDR3 sequence is CASSPLAGVSNEQFF. CDR3 DNA sequence: TGTGCCAGCAGCCCGCTAGCGGGAGTCTCCAATGAGCAGTTCTTC.

This clonotype was seen only a few times. The genes are TRBV28 and TRBJ2-1; D perhaps matches TRBD2 (6 bases). The CDR3 totals 15 residues. The germline V and J ends were trimmed by 7 bases and 3 bases, with 16 bases remaining between them. The germline CDR1 and CDR2 sequences are MDHEN and SYDVKM. The CDR3 DNA reads as TGTGCCAGCACCTCGGAGGGTTTGGTCTACAATGAGCAGTTCTTC. It translates to CASTSEGLVYNEQFF.